The 16 T cell receptor beta chains listed next were all sequenced from one sample in a study of identical twins. TCRdb processed the 5' RACE reads anew with MiXCR; each CDR3 protein has one entry. The data hold around 570,000 distinct CDR3 sequences, with 9.5% to 10% observed a single time. The same specimen was also included in a second study, on yellow fever vaccine responses in identical twins.

The sequencing input was PBMCs. All receptors come from a woman under 30 in good health.

This clonotype was observed a handful of times. This chain joins TRBV7-2 and TRBJ2-2, with TRBD2 matching 8 bases. After removal of 3 bases from V and 6 bases from J, the junction contained 9 bases not matched to a gene. This CDR3 comprises 16 residues. The germline V gene encodes CDR1 SGHTA and CDR2 FQGNSA. CDR3 nucleotide sequence: TGTGCCAGCAGCTTGGTTAGCGGGACCGGCGCCGGGGAGCTGTTTTTT. Its translation is CASSLVSGTGAGELFF.

The J gene is TRBJ2-7, the V gene TRBV3-1; TRBD1 matches 7 bases. The V and J ends lost 4 bases and 3 bases, in that order; junction bases with no gene match: 9. The CDR3 consists of 15 residues. The germline CDR1 and CDR2 sequences are LGHDT and YNNKEL (reference sequence). CDR3 region: CASSRSTGINYEQYF. The CDR3 nucleotides read TGTGCCAGCAGCCGCTCGACAGGGATAAACTACGAGCAGTACTTC.

This clonotype was found a few times. The gene calls are TRBV4-2 and TRBJ1-1; the match to TRBD1 covers 7 bases. Germline assignment: CDR1 LGHNA and CDR2 YNFKEQ. V shed 0 bases, J shed 5 bases, and the junction held 6 bases outside the gene matches. The CDR3 is 15 amino acids. The CDR3 bases are TGTGCCAGCAGCCAAGAGGGTAGGGGGCTAACTGAAGCTTTCTTT. Encoded protein: CASSQEGRGLTEAFF.

This clonotype showed up many times. This chain uses TRBV14 with TRBJ2-5; possible D gene TRBD2, 5 bases. Germline loops: CDR1 SGHDN, CDR2 FVKESK. The CDR3 consists of 14 residues. Trimming left V 4 bases short and J 5 bases short, with 14 bases between. CDR3 DNA: TGTGCCAGCAGCCCGGCGGTCCGCGGGGAGACCCAGTACTTC. This sequence encodes CASSPAVRGETQYF.

This clonotype has a handful of counts. The CDR3, as DNA: TGCGCCAGCAGTCAATCAGCCAGGTTAAGTCCCCACGAGCAGTACTTC. As protein: CASSQSARLSPHEQYF. The chain uses TRBV23-1 and TRBJ2-7; D uncertain. TRBV23-1 has ORF status, its function being uncertain. The CDR3 is 16 amino acids. Trimming stripped 0 bases from V and 5 bases from J, with 17 bases between.

This clonotype was picked up a small number of times. The gene calls are TRBV6-2 or TRBV6-3 and TRBJ2-5; D gene ambiguous. The CDR3 contains 12 residues. In germline, CDR1 is MNHEY, CDR2 SVGEGT. V dropped 6 bases and J dropped 5 bases, with 10 bases sitting between them. The DNA of the CDR3 is TGTGCCAGCAGCAATCCCCTCGAGACCCAGTACTTC. Protein product: CASSNPLETQYF.

This clonotype was seen only a few times. The genes are TRBV7-2 and TRBJ2-5; D remains ambiguous. The germline CDR1 and CDR2 sequences are SGHTA and FQGNSA. Trimming shortened V by 4 bases and J by 5 bases, and 14 bases separated the two germline ends. The CDR3 loop spans 14 amino acids. The CDR3, as DNA: TGTGCCAGCAGCTATAATCGGAGACCCGAGACCCAGTACTTC. This translates into CASSYNRRPETQYF.

This clonotype was counted at least ten times. This chain connects TRBV6-4 to TRBJ2-1, with 16 bases fitting TRBD2. Per germline, CDR1 MRHNA and CDR2 SNTAGT. Germline trimming cut 6 bases from V and 8 bases from J; bases unmatched to any gene: 4. The CDR3 contains 15 residues. In DNA, the CDR3 is TGTGCCAGCAGGGGACTAGCGGGGGGGCCCGATGAGCAGTTCTTC. As protein: CASRGLAGGPDEQFF.

The chain recombines TRBV2 with TRBJ2-3; tentatively, D is TRBD2 (5 bases). V dropped 6 bases and J dropped 2 bases, with 12 bases sitting between them. The CDR3 is 14 amino acids. Looked up from germline, CDR1 is SNHLY and CDR2 is FYNNEI. Here the CDR3 reads CASSASGVTDTQYF. In DNA form, the CDR3 reads TGTGCCAGCAGCGCCAGCGGAGTCACAGATACGCAGTATTTT.

This clonotype was observed a few times. The CDR3 region has the DNA TGCGCCAGCAGCCAAGTAGGGGGGGAAACCGGGGAGCTGTTTTTT. It specifies CASSQVGGETGELFF. The chain carries TRBV4-3 and TRBJ2-2; D is possibly TRBD2 (7 bases). Trimming stripped 1 base from V and 5 bases from J, with 11 bases between. The germline CDR1 and CDR2 sequences are LGHNA and YSLEER. The CDR3 runs 15 residues.

This clonotype was counted many times. This chain links TRBV12-3 or TRBV12-4 with TRBJ2-5, with TRBD2 matching over 12 bases. The CDR3 totals 15 residues. The V segment lost 6 bases and the J segment 5 bases; nucleotides outside the gene matches: 7. The CDR3 protein is CASSLRLAGEETQYF. The CDR3 bases are TGTGCCAGCAGCCTCCGACTAGCGGGAGAGGAGACCCAGTACTTC.

This clonotype has at least ten counts. The chain employs TRBV4-3 and TRBJ2-3; D is unclear. The germline V gene has CDR1 LGHNA and CDR2 YSLEER. V lost 0 bases, J lost 1 base, and 5 bases lay in between. The CDR3 runs 14 residues. The CDR3 region is CASSQDSRTDTQYF. As DNA, the CDR3 is TGCGCCAGCAGCCAAGATTCTCGCACAGATACGCAGTATTTT.

This clonotype has a count of ten or more. The genes are TRBV6-2 or TRBV6-3 and TRBJ2-1; maybe TRBD2 (6 bases). Looked up from germline, CDR1 is MNHEY and CDR2 is SVGEGT. Trimming took 2 bases from V and 5 from J, leaving 7 bases between them. This CDR3 has 13 amino acids. The CDR3 DNA reads TGTGCCAGCAGTTACCGGGAGAACAATGAGCAGTTCTTC. It codes for CASSYRENNEQFF.

This clonotype showed up many times. V usage is TRBV27 and J usage is TRBJ2-7, with D perhaps TRBD1 or TRBD2 (5 bases each). The CDR3 totals 15 residues. The germline V gene has CDR1 MNHEY and CDR2 SMNVEV (reference sequence). Between the trimmed V and J ends, which lost 2 bases and 5 bases, there was a span of 16 bases. As DNA, the CDR3 is TGTGCCAGCAGTTTAGGGCCGGGGCCACCCGACGAGCAGTACTTC. Translation: CASSLGPGPPDEQYF.

The V gene is TRBV6-1, the J gene TRBJ1-2; D call uncertain. CDR1 MNHNS and CDR2 SASEGT come from the germline V gene. V lost 5 bases and J 1 base, leaving 14 bases between the germline ends. This CDR3 is built from 15 residues. The CDR3, as DNA: TGTGCCAGCAGTCCCTTCGATTTGGTTAACTATGGCTACACCTTC. Amino acid sequence: CASSPFDLVNYGYTF.

This clonotype was counted only a few times. J is TRBJ2-2 and V is TRBV18; D gene unclear. Per germline, CDR1 KGHSH and CDR2 LQKENI. Trimming removed 3 bases from V and 6 bases from J, with 17 bases in between. This CDR3 is 16 amino acids long. CDR3 sequence reads: CASSPSTTTLSGELFF. DNA for the CDR3: TGTGCCAGCTCACCCTCTACGACGACCCTCTCCGGGGAGCTGTTTTTT.